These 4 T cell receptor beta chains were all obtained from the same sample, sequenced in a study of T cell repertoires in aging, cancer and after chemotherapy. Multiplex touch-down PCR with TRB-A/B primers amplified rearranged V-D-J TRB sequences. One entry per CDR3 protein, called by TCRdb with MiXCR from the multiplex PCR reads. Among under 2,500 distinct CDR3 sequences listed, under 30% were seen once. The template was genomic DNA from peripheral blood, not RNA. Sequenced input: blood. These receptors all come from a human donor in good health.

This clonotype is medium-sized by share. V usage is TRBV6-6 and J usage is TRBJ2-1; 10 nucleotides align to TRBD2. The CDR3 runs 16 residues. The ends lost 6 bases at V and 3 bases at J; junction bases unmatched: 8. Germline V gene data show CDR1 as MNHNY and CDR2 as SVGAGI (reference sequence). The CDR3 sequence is CASRYFTSGIYNEQFF. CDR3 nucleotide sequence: TGTGCCAGCAGGTATTTCACTAGCGGGATCTACAATGAGCAGTTCTTC.

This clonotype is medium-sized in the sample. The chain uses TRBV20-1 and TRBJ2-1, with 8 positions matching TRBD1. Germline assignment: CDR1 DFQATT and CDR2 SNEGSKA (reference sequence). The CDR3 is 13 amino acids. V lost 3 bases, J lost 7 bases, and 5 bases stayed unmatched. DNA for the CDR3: TGCAGTGCTAGCAGGGGGCATCGGAATGAGCAGTTCTTC. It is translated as CSASRGHRNEQFF.

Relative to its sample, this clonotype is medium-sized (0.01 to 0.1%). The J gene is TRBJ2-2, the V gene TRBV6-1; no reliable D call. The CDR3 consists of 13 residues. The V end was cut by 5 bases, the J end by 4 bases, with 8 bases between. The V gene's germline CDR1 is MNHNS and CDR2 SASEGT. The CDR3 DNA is TGTGCCAGCAGTTTGGATTCCACCGGGGAGCTGTTTTTT. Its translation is CASSLDSTGELFF.

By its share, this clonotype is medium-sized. The CDR3 reads CSADTGYGYTF. Here the CDR3 DNA reads TGCAGTGCCGATACTGGCTATGGCTACACCTTC. The gene calls are TRBV20-1 and TRBJ1-2; D call uncertain. Trimming left V 6 bases short and J 4 bases short, with 9 bases between. Germline CDR1 reads DFQATT; CDR2 reads SNEGSKA (reference sequence). The CDR3 covers 11 residues.